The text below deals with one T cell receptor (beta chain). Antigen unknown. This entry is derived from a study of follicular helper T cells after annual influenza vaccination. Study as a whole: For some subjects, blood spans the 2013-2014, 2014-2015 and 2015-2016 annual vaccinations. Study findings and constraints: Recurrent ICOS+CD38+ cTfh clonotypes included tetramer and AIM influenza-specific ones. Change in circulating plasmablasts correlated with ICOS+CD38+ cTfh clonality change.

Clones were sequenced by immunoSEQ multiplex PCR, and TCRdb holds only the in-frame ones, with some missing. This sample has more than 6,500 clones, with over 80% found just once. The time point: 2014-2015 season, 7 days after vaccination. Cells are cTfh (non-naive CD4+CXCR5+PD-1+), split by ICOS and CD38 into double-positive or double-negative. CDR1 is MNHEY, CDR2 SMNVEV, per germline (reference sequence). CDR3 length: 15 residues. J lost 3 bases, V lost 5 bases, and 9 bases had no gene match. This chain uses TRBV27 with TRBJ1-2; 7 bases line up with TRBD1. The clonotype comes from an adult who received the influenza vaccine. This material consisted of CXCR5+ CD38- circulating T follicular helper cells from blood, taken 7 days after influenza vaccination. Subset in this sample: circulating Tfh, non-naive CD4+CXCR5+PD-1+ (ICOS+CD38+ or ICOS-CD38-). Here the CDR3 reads CASSSLGGEDYGYTF. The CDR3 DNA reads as TGTGCCAGCAGTAGCCTAGGGGGCGAAGACTATGGCTACACCTTC.